A single sample is the source of the 4 T cell receptor beta chains below, sequenced in a study of shared clonotypes between healthy human individuals. Sequenced by immunoSEQ multiplex PCR; TCRdb stores in-frame clones only, minus some. The data contain some 2,000,000 clones, less than 95% of them singletons. The naive CD8 subset, CD45RO-negative cells positively selected for CCR7, excluded terminally differentiated effector memory CD45RA+ cells. Sequencing used naive CD8+ T cells sorted from blood. Receptor source: a young man in good health.

The genes are TRBV5-8 and TRBJ2-2, with D tentatively TRBD2 (6 bases). Germline V gives CDR1 SGHTS, CDR2 YDEGEE. The CDR3 runs to 14 residues. The ends were cut back, 3 bases at V and 1 base at J, with 7 bases in the middle. CDR3 loop: CASSSEGNTGELFF. CDR3 in DNA: TGTGCCAGCAGCTCGGAGGGGAACACCGGGGAGCTGTTTTTT.

The chain links TRBV27 to TRBJ2-2; 8 nucleotides line up with TRBD1. This CDR3 is 17 amino acids long. J gave up 2 bases and V 0 bases, and 5 bases lay outside the gene matches. Looked up from germline, CDR1 is MNHEY and CDR2 is SMNVEV (reference sequence). The CDR3 region has the DNA TGTGCCAGCAGTTTATCGTTGGGACAGGCTAACACCGGGGAGCTGTTTTTT. Protein: CASSLSLGQANTGELFF.

The chain uses TRBV5-4 and TRBJ2-1; D is undetermined. Deletions cut 4 bases from V and 8 bases from J, with 19 bases between. The germline CDR1 and CDR2 sequences are SGHNT and YYREEE (reference sequence). The CDR3 is made up of 15 amino acids. This chain's CDR3 is CASSIPGRSWDEQFF. The CDR3 DNA reads TGTGCCAGCAGCATTCCAGGACGGAGCTGGGATGAGCAGTTCTTC.

This clone turned up a few times. The genes are TRBV6-5 and TRBJ1-3; D ambiguous. The germline V and J ends were trimmed by 8 bases and 4 bases, with 9 bases remaining between them. Germline V CDR1 and CDR2: MNHEY, SVGAGI. The CDR3 length is 12 residues. Here the CDR3 reads CASSSGGNTIYF. The CDR3 DNA reads as TGTGCCAGCTCCTCGGGAGGAAACACCATATATTTT.